Shown below are 7 T cell receptor beta chains from a single sample sequenced in a study of T cells in Graves' hyperthyroidism and ophthalmopathy (dated by TCRdb to the late 2010s). Library construction relied on multiplex PCR. The sample was run on an Illumina HiSeq 2000. The TCR beta CDR3 regions were amplified from RNA transcripts. The TCR CDR3 was subjected to a first round of RT-PCR using the HTBI primer set and the Qiagen OneStep RT-PCR kit. The raw public reads went through TCRdb reprocessing: fastp at Q25, MiXCR clone calling, in-frame beta chains kept. CDR3 protein duplicates are merged, each entry listing the most common genes and DNA. For this sample the table gives roughly 580,000 distinct CDR3 sequences, of which around 45% were detected only once. The top ten constitute just under 8.5% of the sample. The sample comprised peripheral blood or thyroid tissue (not recorded which). Source of these receptors: a young woman with Graves' hyperthyroidism. Donor details come from another sample of the same person, matched by shared clones.

A few counts support this clonotype. V and J are TRBV29-1 and TRBJ2-7; tentative D call: TRBD2 (5 bases). V was trimmed by 0 bases and J by 6 bases, leaving 12 bases between them. Germline-derived CDR1 and CDR2 are SQVTM and ANQGSEA. CDR3 length equals 13 residues. The CDR3 loop is CSVEDRVAGEQYF. CDR3 coding DNA: TGCAGCGTTGAAGATCGGGTGGCGGGCGAGCAGTACTTC.

Turning to this clonotype: This may stem from a read error, because a much larger clone lies one nucleotide away. The chain joins TRBV2 to TRBJ2-5; 8 positions match TRBD2. The germline gives CDR1 SNHLY, CDR2 FYNNEI. The V gene end was trimmed by 8 bases and the J gene end by 7 bases; junction bases not matched to a gene: 12. The CDR3 length is 14 residues. Here the CDR3 DNA reads TGTGCCAGCTTTCTCGGGAGGGCCACAGTGACCCAGTACTTC. It codes for CASFLGRATVTQYF.

In its sample, this clonotype was seen a few times. The genes are TRBV7-9 and TRBJ1-2; D unclear. V was pared by 2 bases and J by 8 bases, with 15 bases between. Germline V gives CDR1 SEHNR, CDR2 FQNEAQ (reference sequence). The CDR3 loop spans 14 amino acids. CDR3 bases: TGTGCCAGCAGCTTAAATAGCCGCACCGACGGCTACACCTTC. It is translated as CASSLNSRTDGYTF.

The CDR3: CASGLVLGANTEAFF. The CDR3 DNA reads TGTGCTAGTGGTTTGGTACTCGGTGCGAACACTGAAGCTTTCTTT. This sequence joins TRBV12-5 and TRBJ1-1; the D is unclear. Trimming stripped 0 bases from V and 1 base from J, with 9 bases between. The CDR3 covers 15 residues. The germline V gene has CDR1 LGHNT and CDR2 FRNRAP.

There are many counts of this clonotype. This sequence joins TRBV2 and TRBJ1-5; D call uncertain. The CDR3 covers 13 residues. The germline V and J ends were trimmed by 3 bases and 6 bases, with 9 bases remaining between them. CDR1 and CDR2 from the germline V gene are SNHLY and FYNNEI. The CDR3 DNA follows: TGTGCCAGCAGTGATTCGGAGGTTCAGCCCCAGCATTTT. Translated, it gives CASSDSEVQPQHF.

A note on this clonotype: Compared with germline, one end of the junction differs, possibly owing to a read error. The J gene is TRBJ2-6, the V gene TRBV7-3; D is perhaps TRBD1 (5 bases). This CDR3 spans 16 amino acids. Germline V gene lookup returns CDR1 SGHTA and CDR2 FQGTGA. The CDR3 bases are TGTGCCAGCAGCTTAGAAGGACAAACTGGGACCAACGTCCTGACTTTC. Protein sequence: CASSLEGQTGTNVLTF.

Only a few counts were recorded for this clonotype. The V call is TRBV10-3, the J call TRBJ2-2; 7 bases align to TRBD2. The length of the CDR3 is 13 residues. Germline CDR1 is ENHRY and CDR2 is SYGVKD. V was clipped by 10 bases and J by 4 bases; unmatched bases: 6. In DNA, the CDR3 is TGTGCCAGTAGGGAGGGTCGCACCGGGGAGCTGTTTTTT. Translation: CASREGRTGELFF.